These 2 T cell receptor beta chains were sequenced from one sample in a study of early T cells in non-severe SARS-CoV-2 infection. MiXCR, applied by TCRdb to the 5' RACE reads, yields one record per CDR3 protein. The sample carries approximately 50,000 distinct CDR3 sequences, about a tenth recorded once. Material for sequencing was whole blood. Every receptor here comes from an adult who was a healthcare worker with PCR-confirmed SARS-CoV-2 infection or an uninfected control (not recorded which).

This chain connects TRBV28 to TRBJ2-3, with TRBD1 matching 7 bases. The ends lost 4 bases at V and 0 bases at J; junction bases unmatched: 4. There are 15 residues in the CDR3. From germline, CDR1 is MDHEN and CDR2 SYDVKM. CDR3 protein: CASSSPGGSTDTQYF. The DNA of the CDR3 is TGTGCCAGCAGTTCTCCAGGGGGTAGCACAGATACGCAGTATTTT.

This clonotype was seen repeatedly, ten times or more. This chain links TRBV7-9 with TRBJ2-1; TRBD2 matches at 7 bases. This CDR3 is 15 amino acids long. Germline V CDR1 and CDR2: SEHNR, FQNEAQ (reference sequence). V trimming: 3 bases; J trimming: 7 bases; junction bases outside the gene matches: 9. The DNA for the CDR3 is TGTGCCAGCAGCTTGAGTGGCGGGAGAGAGAATGAGCAGTTCTTC. Translated: CASSLSGGRENEQFF.